The T cell receptor beta chain described here comes from a study of T cell responses to AZD1222 COVID-19 vaccine. Broader study findings: Unmutated variant regions are reportedly the target of nearly half of TCRs that are spike-specific. White British ancestry dominated among donors, who included more females, and clonal diversity was possibly underestimated.

This clone was picked up a small number of times. Its target is unknown. Using immunoSEQ multiplex PCR, the repertoire was profiled, and TCRdb retains in-frame clones only, with some absent. The sample carries approximately 83,000 clones, about nine tenths recorded once. Germline V CDR1 and CDR2: SGHDN, FVKESK. Trimming at V came to 3 bases and at J to 4 bases, leaving 8 bases not matched to a gene. The CDR3 is 15 residues long. The sample here was peripheral blood, taken on day 0 of MenACWY control vaccination. This TCR was sampled from an adult in good health. The chain is built from TRBV14 and TRBJ1-2; 7 bases match TRBD1. The CDR3 DNA follows: TGTGCCAGCAGCCACGTAGACAGGGACCCCTATGGCTACACCTTC. It encodes CASSHVDRDPYGYTF.